This TCR beta chain was recorded in a study of blood T cell repertoires in COVID-19. Those enrolled in Seattle joined during active infection and were followed longitudinally afterward. Trimming at V came to 4 bases and at J to 6 bases, leaving 4 bases not matched to a gene. The germline gives CDR1 SNHLY, CDR2 FYNNEI. This CDR3 spans 14 amino acids. Libraries were prepared by immunoSEQ multiplex PCR; TCRdb keeps only in-frame clonotypes and omits some of them. The sample lists over 95,000 clones; more than 80% were seen once. The rearrangement uses TRBV2 and TRBJ2-2; 8 bases agree with TRBD2. This sequence was found in a woman aged 60-75 years with COVID-19, enrolled during active disease. The specimen was peripheral blood. In DNA form, the CDR3 reads TGTGCCAGCAGTGCGGGGGGGCGGTCCGGGGAGCTGTTTTTT. Protein product: CASSAGGRSGELFF.